The clone carrying this TCR beta chain was counted between two and nine times. Its antigen is still unknown. TCRdb keeps only in-frame clones here, not all; method: immunoSEQ multiplex PCR. Of approximately 1,200 clones listed, about a quarter are singletons. This CDR3 spans 14 amino acids. J lost 4 bases, V lost 3 bases, and 4 bases had no gene match. Germline V CDR1 and CDR2: SGHVT, SQSDAQ. This record comes from a study of T cells in localized non-small cell lung cancer. Study conclusions and caveats: Of the tissues analyzed, uninvolved adjacent lung showed maximal T cell clonality, greater than tumor. Appearances in adjacent lung were noted for a median approximately 61 of the top 100 tumor clones.

The source was normal lung tissue next to the tumor, collected before any cancer treatment. This clonotype was sampled from a man between 40 and 69 years old with stage I lung adenocarcinoma. The chain links TRBV7-4 to TRBJ2-3; 7 bases match TRBD2. CDR3 sequence reads: CASSFGTTADTQYF. CDR3 DNA: TGTGCCAGCAGCTTCGGGACTACCGCAGATACGCAGTATTTT.